A selection of T cell receptor beta chains follows, all from one sample in a study of blood T cells in healthy people across ages. One entry per CDR3 protein results from TCRdb running MiXCR on the 5' RACE reads. The sample lists over 750,000 distinct CDR3 sequences, roughly 25% seen once, with under 9.5% in the top ten. The same specimen was also included in a second study, on T cells of mothers and their children.

Material for sequencing was blood. The receptors stem from a boy between 10 and 17 years old in good health. The CDR3 runs from the conserved cysteine through the conserved F or W. Fields, in order: clone size, J gene, D gene, V gene, CDR3 protein, CDR3 DNA. A D gene is named only where the DNA matches it firmly. The size of a clone is reported for some rows only, either as once, few or many, or as a class for expanded clones.

>NA|TRBJ1-2|NA|TRBV21-1
CASSIFKMAERGYTF
TGTGCCAGCAGCATCTTTAAAATGGCAGAGAGGGGCTACACCTTC
>few|TRBJ1-2|NA|TRBV12-3/TRBV12-4
CASSSGLHNYGYTF
TGTGCCAGCAGTTCCGGGCTGCACAACTATGGCTACACCTTC
>NA|TRBJ2-1|NA|TRBV6-5
CASTIGGVGEQFF
TGTGCCAGCACCATTGGGGGAGTAGGGGAGCAGTTCTTC
>NA|TRBJ2-3|NA|TRBV7-3
CARLTQRHLTDTQYF
TGTGCCAGACTTACTCAGCGACACCTCACAGATACGCAGTATTTT
>NA|TRBJ1-1|NA|TRBV10-3
CAISESARGGVMNTEAFF
TGTGCCATCAGTGAGTCGGCTCGCGGGGGGGTCATGAACACTGAAGCTTTCTTT
>NA|TRBJ2-7|NA|TRBV5-6
CASSSAGTTYHYEQYF
TGTGCCAGCAGCTCTGCCGGGACAACCTACCACTACGAGCAGTACTTC
>NA|TRBJ2-7|NA|TRBV29-1
CSVGPGVGYEQYF
TGCAGCGTTGGGCCAGGGGTTGGCTACGAGCAGTACTTC
>NA|TRBJ2-7|TRBD1|TRBV20-1
CSASPGTGLKYF
TGCAGTGCTTCCCCTGGGACAGGGCTAAAGTACTTC
>few|TRBJ1-2|TRBD1|TRBV20-1
CSADGTGRFAGYTF
TGCAGTGCCGACGGGACAGGGAGGTTTGCTGGCTACACCTTC
>NA|TRBJ2-6|TRBD1|TRBV5-1
CASSPEGAGATVLTF
TGCGCCAGCAGCCCTGAGGGGGCTGGGGCCACCGTCCTGACTTTC
>few|TRBJ2-1|TRBD1|TRBV7-9
CASSADRDSYNEQFF
TGTGCCAGCAGCGCAGACAGGGACTCCTACAATGAGCAGTTCTTC
>NA|TRBJ1-3|NA|TRBV7-2
CASSSPFRAGAGNTIYF
TGTGCCAGCAGCTCCCCTTTTAGGGCAGGGGCTGGAAACACCATATATTTT
>few|TRBJ2-1|TRBD2|TRBV7-2
CASSLVTSGYNEQFF
TGTGCCAGCAGCTTAGTTACTAGCGGCTACAATGAGCAGTTCTTC
>NA|TRBJ2-5|NA|TRBV6-2/TRBV6-3
CASSLAAAQYF
TGTGCCAGCAGTTTAGCAGCGGCCCAGTACTTC
>NA|TRBJ2-1|TRBD2|TRBV7-9
CASSEHGTSLPSYNEQFF
TGTGCCAGCAGCGAGCACGGGACTAGCTTACCCTCCTACAATGAGCAGTTCTTC
>NA|TRBJ1-1|NA|TRBV7-9
CASSARQPDEARAFF
TGTGCCAGCAGCGCCCGACAACCCGATGAGGCGCGGGCTTTCTTT
>NA|TRBJ2-1|NA|TRBV12-3/TRBV12-4
CASSLALGDNEQFF
TGTGCCAGCAGTTTAGCGCTCGGGGACAATGAGCAGTTCTTC
>NA|TRBJ2-6|NA|TRBV5-5
CASLPVSGANVLTF
TGTGCCAGCCTCCCGGTATCTGGGGCCAACGTCCTGACTTTC
>NA|TRBJ1-2|NA|TRBV7-2
CASSWEGIGGYTF
TGTGCCAGCAGCTGGGAGGGGATCGGGGGCTACACCTTC